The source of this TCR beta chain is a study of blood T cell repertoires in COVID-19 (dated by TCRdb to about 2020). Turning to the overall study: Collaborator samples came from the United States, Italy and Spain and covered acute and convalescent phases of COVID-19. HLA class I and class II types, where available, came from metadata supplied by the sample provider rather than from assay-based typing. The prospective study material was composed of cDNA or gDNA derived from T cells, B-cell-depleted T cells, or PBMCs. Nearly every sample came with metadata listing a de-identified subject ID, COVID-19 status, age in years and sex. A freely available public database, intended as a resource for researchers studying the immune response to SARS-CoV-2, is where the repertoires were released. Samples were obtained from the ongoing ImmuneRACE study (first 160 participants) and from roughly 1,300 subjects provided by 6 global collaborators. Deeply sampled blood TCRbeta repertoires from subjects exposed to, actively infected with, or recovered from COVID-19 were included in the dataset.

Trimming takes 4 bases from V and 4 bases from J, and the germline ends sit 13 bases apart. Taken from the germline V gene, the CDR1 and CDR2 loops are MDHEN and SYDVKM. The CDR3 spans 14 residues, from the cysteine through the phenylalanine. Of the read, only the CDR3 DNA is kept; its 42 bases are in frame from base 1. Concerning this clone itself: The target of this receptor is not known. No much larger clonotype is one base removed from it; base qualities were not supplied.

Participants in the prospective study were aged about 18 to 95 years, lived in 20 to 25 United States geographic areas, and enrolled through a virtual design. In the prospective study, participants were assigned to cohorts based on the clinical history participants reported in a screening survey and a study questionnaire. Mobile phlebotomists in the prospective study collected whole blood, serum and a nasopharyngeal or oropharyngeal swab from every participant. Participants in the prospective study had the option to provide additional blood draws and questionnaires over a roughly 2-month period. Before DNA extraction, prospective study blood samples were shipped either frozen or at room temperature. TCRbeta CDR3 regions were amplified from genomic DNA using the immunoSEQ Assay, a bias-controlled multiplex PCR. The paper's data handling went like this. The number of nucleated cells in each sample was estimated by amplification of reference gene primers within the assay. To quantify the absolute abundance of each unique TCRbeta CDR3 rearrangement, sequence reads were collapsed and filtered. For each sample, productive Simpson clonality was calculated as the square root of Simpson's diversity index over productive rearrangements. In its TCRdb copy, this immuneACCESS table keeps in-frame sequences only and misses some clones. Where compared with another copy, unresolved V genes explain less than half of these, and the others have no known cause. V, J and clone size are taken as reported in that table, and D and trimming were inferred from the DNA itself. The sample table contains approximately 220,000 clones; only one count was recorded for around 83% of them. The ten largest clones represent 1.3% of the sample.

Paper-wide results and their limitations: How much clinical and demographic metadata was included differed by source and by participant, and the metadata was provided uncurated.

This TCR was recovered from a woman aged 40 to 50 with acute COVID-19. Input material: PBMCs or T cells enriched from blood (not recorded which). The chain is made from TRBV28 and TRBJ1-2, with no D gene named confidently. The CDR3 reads CASSSPGDSYGYTF. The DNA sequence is TGTGCCAGCAGTTCCCCGGGAGATTCCTATGGCTACACCTTC.